The T cell receptor (beta chain) under discussion was sequenced for a study of blood T cell repertoires in COVID-19. Method: immunoSEQ multiplex PCR; TCRdb's copy keeps in-frame clones and lacks some. Of about 220,000 clones listed, 80% to 90% are singletons. CDR1 and CDR2 (germline): SGHRS, YFSETQ. CDR3 length equals 14 residues. Trimming removed 0 bases at V and 6 bases at J, with 10 bases between. V usage is TRBV5-1 and J usage is TRBJ2-1; D is perhaps TRBD1 (6 bases). The source of this sequence is an older woman who had recovered from COVID-19. What was sequenced was peripheral blood. The CDR3 DNA is TGCGCCAGCAGCTTGGTAGTAGGGGGCAATGAGCAGTTCTTC. Amino acids: CASSLVVGGNEQFF.